This T cell receptor (beta chain) was sequenced in a study of T cell repertoires in aging, cancer and after chemotherapy. Whole-study context: Pre- and post-chemotherapy samples were paired from glioblastoma patients treated with temozolomide-based therapy.

Study results and limitations: Loss of evenness, beyond lost richness, contributed to age-related TCR diversity decline in cancer patients.

The template was genomic DNA from peripheral blood, not RNA. Turning to this clonotype: The antigen remains undetermined.

A mixed TRB-A/B primer pool amplified rearranged TRB by multiplex touch-down PCR. TCRdb ran MiXCR on the multiplex PCR reads and lists one entry per CDR3 protein. The sample shows about 2,200 distinct CDR3 sequences, 23% of them seen only once. V lost 4 bases, J lost 5 bases, and 4 bases stayed unmatched. This CDR3 contains 15 residues. CDR1 is MNHEY and CDR2 is SMNVEV in the germline V gene (reference sequence). Sequenced material: blood. The TCR sequence derives from a human donor with a solid tumor. The rearrangement links TRBV27 to TRBJ2-1; 11 bases fit TRBD2. The CDR3 sequence: CASSSGLAEHNEQFF. In DNA form, the CDR3 reads TGTGCCAGCAGTTCGGGACTAGCGGAACACAATGAGCAGTTCTTC.